This entry lists 12 T cell receptor beta chains sequenced from one sample in a study of shared clonotypes between healthy human individuals. TCRdb's table, derived via immunoSEQ multiplex PCR, lists solely in-frame clones and lacks some. The sample comprises fewer than 2.5 million clones, over 85% of which are singletons, and around 0.37% rests with the top ten. Sequencing used naive CD4+ T cells from PBMCs. Subset reported: CD45RA+ positively selected. The receptors originated from a man in his late teens or twenties in good health. Some clones in this sample may be carry-over from other donors' samples.

The chain couples TRBV5-1 to TRBJ2-3; D remains unclear. The CDR3 covers 14 residues. V lost 0 bases and J lost 4, with 9 bases in between. CDR1 and CDR2 from the germline V gene are SGHRS and YFSETQ. This CDR3 reads CASSLVVSPDTQYF. CDR3 DNA sequence: TGCGCCAGCAGCTTGGTGGTAAGCCCAGATACGCAGTATTTT.

This clone was seen a single time. The V and J genes are TRBV19 and TRBJ1-5; maybe TRBD1 (6 bases). CDR1 and CDR2 from the germline V gene are LNHDA and SQIVND (reference sequence). Deletions cut 1 base from V and 1 base from J, with 11 bases between. This CDR3 has 16 amino acids. The CDR3 DNA is TGTGCCAGTAGTATAGCTTGGACAGAAAGCAATCAGCCCCAGCATTTT. Translation gives CASSIAWTESNQPQHF.

The genes are TRBV28 and TRBJ1-3, with 7 bases matching TRBD1. This CDR3 region has 17 residues. J was trimmed by 4 bases and V by 1 base; bases with no gene match: 10. Looked up from germline, CDR1 is MDHEN and CDR2 is SYDVKM. CDR3 residues: CASSLYGQATSGNTIYF. The CDR3 DNA follows: TGTGCCAGCAGTTTATACGGACAGGCTACCTCCGGAAACACCATATATTTT.

The J gene is TRBJ1-1, the V gene TRBV25-1; D is ambiguous. The CDR3 runs 14 residues. The germline gives CDR1 MGHDK, CDR2 SYGVNS. Trimming took off 0 bases at V and 6 bases at J, with 11 bases between the two ends. CDR3 region: CASSEYGEWSEAFF. The CDR3 region has the DNA TGTGCCAGCAGTGAATATGGCGAGTGGTCTGAAGCTTTCTTT.

CDR3 coding DNA: TGTGCCAGCAGCCCTCGCCCGGGACAGGGCCAAGAGACCCAGTACTTC. Protein sequence: CASSPRPGQGQETQYF. This chain joins TRBV5-6 and TRBJ2-5; 9 bases are a match to TRBD1. The CDR3 has 16 residues. Trimming took 4 bases from V and 1 from J; bases not matched to a gene: 8. Germline-derived CDR1 and CDR2 are SGHDT and YYEEEE.

The chain uses TRBV19 and TRBJ1-5; 9 bases are a match to TRBD1. This CDR3 has 15 residues. The germline V gene encodes CDR1 LNHDA and CDR2 SQIVND (reference sequence). V trimming: 9 bases; J trimming: 10 bases; junction bases outside the gene matches: 16. The CDR3 nucleotides read TGTGCCAGCTCCCAACACCGGGACAGGGTTTCACCCCAGCATTTT. Encoded protein: CASSQHRDRVSPQHF.

The genes are TRBV19 and TRBJ2-1; a possible D gene is TRBD1 (6 bases). Germline V gene data show CDR1 as LNHDA and CDR2 as SQIVND (reference sequence). The CDR3 sequence is 15 residues long. Between the trimmed V and J ends, which lost 1 base and 4 bases, there was a span of 11 bases. CDR3 sequence: CASSIAGTTYNEQFF. The CDR3 coding sequence is TGTGCCAGTAGTATAGCGGGGACAACATACAATGAGCAGTTCTTC. Combining the CDR3 with reference TRBV19 and TRBJ2-1 gives the whole variable domain DGGITQSPKYLFRKEGQNVTLSCEQNLNHDAMYWYRQDPGQGLRLIYYSQIVNDFQKGDIAEGYSVSREKKESFPLTVTSAQKNPTAFYLCASSIAGTTYNEQFFGPGTRLTVL.

The chain links TRBV10-1 to TRBJ1-6, with D hard to call. V gave up 5 bases and J gave up 6 bases, with 14 bases separating them. Per the germline V gene, CDR1 is WNHNN and CDR2 is SYGVQD (reference sequence). The CDR3 consists of 15 residues. CDR3 sequence reads: CASSPAGGPNSPLHF. In DNA form, the CDR3 reads TGCGCCAGCAGTCCCGCCGGAGGTCCTAATTCACCCCTCCACTTT.

The chain links TRBV6-1 to TRBJ2-1; D is uncertain. This CDR3 is built from 13 residues. Germline V lookup: CDR1 MNHNS, CDR2 SASEGT. Trimming removed 10 bases at V and 6 bases at J, with 16 bases between. The CDR3 reads CATSPRPSNEQFF. The CDR3 DNA is TGTGCCACGTCCCCTCGCCCCTCCAATGAGCAGTTCTTC.

The chain employs TRBV11-2 and TRBJ2-7; D is unresolved. Germline-derived CDR1 and CDR2 are SGHAT and FQNNGV. The V gene lost 0 bases and the J gene lost 3 bases, with 6 bases spanning the gap. This CDR3 contains 13 residues. The CDR3 loop reads CASSLDSIYEQYF. CDR3 in DNA: TGTGCCAGCAGCTTAGATAGCATCTACGAGCAGTACTTC.

The chain carries TRBV6-1 and TRBJ2-1, with 11 bases lining up with TRBD2. This CDR3 spans 15 amino acids. V gave up 7 bases and J gave up 9 bases; unmatched junction bases: 11. The germline V gene has CDR1 MNHNS and CDR2 SASEGT. CDR3 loop: CASTAELAGALEQFF. The CDR3 nucleotides are TGTGCCAGCACTGCAGAACTAGCGGGAGCTCTTGAGCAGTTCTTC.

This clone has only one observation. The V call is TRBV28, the J call TRBJ2-7, with D unresolved. CDR3 length: 15 residues. V lost 5 bases, J lost 2 bases, and 16 bases lay in between. Germline assignment: CDR1 MDHEN and CDR2 SYDVKM. CDR3 bases: TGTGCCAGCAGTCCCTCACAAAAATCAACCTACGAGCAGTACTTC. This encodes CASSPSQKSTYEQYF.